A selection of T cell receptor beta chains follows, all from one sample in a study of CD8 T cells in Susac syndrome. One entry per CDR3 protein results from TCRdb running MiXCR on the immunoSEQ multiplex PCR reads. The sample comprises more than 250,000 distinct CDR3 sequences, about 90% of which are singletons, and about 0.07% rests with the top ten. Sequencing used CD4+ T cells from PBMCs. The receptors were gathered from a human donor with multiple sclerosis. CDR3s include the opening cysteine and the closing phenylalanine or tryptophan. The order of the fields is V gene, D gene, J gene, CDR3 length, clone size, CDR3 protein, CDR3 DNA. D genes are given only for firm matches. Some rows have no size entry. The others give once, few or many, or a class for an expanded clone.

TRBV9,-,TRBJ2-3,15,-,CASSTTTVSTVTQYF,TGTGCCAGCAGTACTACGACTGTATCCACAGTTACGCAGTATTTT
TRBV7-2,-,TRBJ1-1,14,-,CASSLRQRPPEAFF,TGTGCCAGCAGCTTAAGACAGAGACCCCCTGAAGCTTTCTTT
TRBV25-1,-,TRBJ1-1,16,-,CASRAPVGHLLTEAFF,TGTGCCAGCAGGGCCCCGGTGGGACATCTCCTCACTGAAGCTTTCTTT
TRBV29-1,TRBD2,TRBJ2-3,14,-,CSVTAGGSTDTQYF,TGCAGCGTTACAGCGGGAGGGAGCACAGATACGCAGTATTTT
TRBV20-1,-,TRBJ2-2,13,-,CSARSQLSGELFF,TGCAGTGCTAGGAGTCAGCTATCCGGGGAGCTGTTTTTT
TRBV3-1,-,TRBJ2-1,14,once,CASSQDTAENEQFF,TGTGCCAGCAGCCAAGATACGGCCGAGAACGAGCAGTTCTTC
TRBV19,-,TRBJ1-1,13,-,CASKRGLNTEAFF,TGTGCCAGCAAGCGGGGACTGAACACTGAAGCTTTCTTT
TRBV7-9,-,TRBJ1-2,14,-,CASGPRRGSGGYTF,TGTGCCAGCGGTCCAAGGCGGGGTTCGGGAGGCTACACCTTC
TRBV15,-,TRBJ2-7,13,-,CATRVPPRWEQYF,TGTGCCACCAGAGTCCCCCCACGGTGGGAGCAGTACTTC
TRBV7-9,-,TRBJ2-2,16,-,CASSLNPRGATGELFF,TGTGCCAGCAGCTTAAACCCCCGGGGGGCGACCGGGGAGCTGTTTTTT
TRBV5-1,-,TRBJ2-5,13,-,CASRWGARETQYF,TGCGCCAGCAGGTGGGGGGCTCGGGAGACCCAGTACTTC
TRBV5-1,TRBD2,TRBJ2-2,18,-,CASSPPLLAGVDTGELFF,TGCGCCAGCAGCCCGCCCTTACTAGCGGGGGTAGACACCGGGGAGCTGTTTTTT
TRBV7-2,-,TRBJ2-7,17,-,CASSLASVHGPEYEQYF,TGTGCCAGCAGCTTAGCCTCCGTTCACGGGCCCGAGTACGAGCAGTACTTC
TRBV7-9,-,TRBJ1-1,15,-,CASSRLPGVNTEAFF,TGTGCCAGCAGCAGGCTTCCAGGGGTGAACACTGAAGCTTTCTTT
TRBV12-3/TRBV12-4,-,TRBJ1-2,13,few,CASSLGQPYGYTF,TGTGCCAGCAGTTTGGGACAACCCTATGGCTACACCTTC
TRBV20-1,TRBD2,TRBJ2-3,14,-,CSARLAGGSDTQYF,TGCAGTGCTAGGCTAGCGGGAGGATCAGATACGCAGTATTTT
TRBV3-1,-,TRBJ1-1,11,-,CASSQELEAFF,TGTGCCAGCAGCCAAGAGCTTGAGGCTTTCTTT
TRBV20-1,-,TRBJ2-4,12,-,CSAPVDPGIQYF,TGCAGTGCACCCGTCGACCCGGGCATTCAGTACTTC
TRBV7-7,-,TRBJ2-1,13,-,CASSLGENNEQFF,TGTGCTAGCAGCTTAGGCGAGAACAATGAGCAGTTCTTC
TRBV11-1,TRBD2,TRBJ2-1,21,-,CASSSATIRTSGRSSYNEQFF,TGTGCCAGCAGCTCAGCTACCATCAGGACTAGCGGGAGGAGCTCCTACAATGAGCAGTTCTTC
TRBV7-3,TRBD2,TRBJ2-3,14,-,CASSRGGEWDTQYF,TGTGCCAGCAGCCGCGGGGGAGAGTGGGATACGCAGTATTTT
TRBV20-1,-,TRBJ2-3,13,-,CSARDLSLHTQYF,TGCAGTGCTAGAGATTTGAGTCTACATACGCAGTATTTT
TRBV7-2,-,TRBJ2-7,12,-,CASSKLGSEQYF,TGTGCCAGCAGCAAGCTAGGTAGCGAGCAGTACTTC
TRBV2,-,TRBJ2-3,14,-,CASTPGISTDTQYF,TGTGCCAGCACCCCGGGGATTAGCACAGATACGCAGTATTTT
TRBV5-1,TRBD1,TRBJ2-1,15,-,CASSLSGTAHNEQFF,TGCGCCAGCAGCTTGTCCGGGACAGCCCACAATGAGCAGTTCTTC
TRBV7-2,TRBD2,TRBJ2-1,15,-,CASSRTSGEGNEQFF,TGTGCCAGCAGTAGGACTAGCGGGGAGGGGAATGAGCAGTTCTTC
TRBV7-9,-,TRBJ1-4,15,-,CASSSQDRTGEKLFF,TGTGCCAGCAGCTCCCAGGACAGAACGGGTGAAAAACTGTTTTTT
TRBV7-2,-,TRBJ1-6,16,-,CASSPGAGSSISPLHF,TGTGCCAGCAGCCCCGGGGCAGGCTCTTCAATTTCACCCCTCCACTTT
TRBV29-1,TRBD1,TRBJ2-7,11,-,CSVGGQGEQYF,TGCAGCGTTGGGGGACAGGGCGAGCAGTACTTC
TRBV2,-,TRBJ1-2,14,-,CASSEGRMGGGYTF,TGTGCCAGCAGTGAAGGGAGGATGGGGGGTGGCTACACCTTC
TRBV5-4,TRBD1,TRBJ1-1,16,-,CASSSHAGQGNTEAFF,TGTGCCAGCAGCTCTCATGCGGGACAGGGGAACACTGAAGCTTTCTTT
TRBV19,TRBD2,TRBJ2-7,12,-,CAIRTSGDEQYF,TGTGCCATTCGGACTAGCGGGGACGAGCAGTACTTC
TRBV4-2,TRBD1,TRBJ2-3,17,-,CASSQRQGASGTDTQYF,TGTGCCAGCAGCCAAAGACAGGGGGCATCGGGCACAGATACGCAGTATTTT
TRBV7-6,TRBD1,TRBJ2-5,16,-,CASSLATGGPIETQYF,TGTGCCAGCAGCTTAGCGACAGGGGGCCCAATAGAGACCCAGTACTTC
TRBV25-1,TRBD2,TRBJ2-1,16,-,CASSDSGRGSRNEQFF,TGTGCCAGCAGTGATAGCGGGAGGGGATCTCGGAATGAGCAGTTCTTC
TRBV6-6,TRBD1,TRBJ1-4,13,-,CAITGASGEKLFF,TGTGCCATCACAGGGGCGTCTGGTGAAAAACTGTTTTTT
TRBV30,TRBD1,TRBJ2-7,15,-,CAWRRMTGGPYEQYF,TGTGCCTGGAGACGAATGACAGGGGGTCCCTACGAGCAGTACTTC
TRBV4-2,TRBD1,TRBJ1-2,18,-,CASSQDWDRGGAPDGYTF,TGTGCCAGCAGCCAAGATTGGGACAGGGGAGGGGCACCTGATGGCTACACCTTC
TRBV7-2,-,TRBJ2-3,12,-,CASSFQGYTQYF,TGTGCCAGCAGCTTTCAGGGATATACGCAGTATTTT
TRBV2,TRBD1,TRBJ2-7,14,-,CASIGGRGRYEQYF,TGTGCCAGCATAGGGGGCAGGGGACGATACGAGCAGTACTTC